Listed below are T cell receptor beta chains from one sample, sequenced in a study of T cells in tuberculosis. Assay used: immunoSEQ multiplex PCR; TCRdb lists only in-frame clones, some missing. The profile shows about 88,000 clones, approximately 91% of them singletons. Sample: CD1b-GMM tetramer-negative cells sorted from PBMCs. The receptors were gathered from an adult woman with latent tuberculosis. The CDR3 runs from the conserved cysteine through the conserved F or W. The order of the fields is CDR3 DNA, CDR3 protein, V gene, D gene, J gene, clone size. The D gene is left open where the match is weak. Only some rows state a clone size, as once, few, many or a class for expanded clones.

DNA: TGTGCCAGCAGCCAAGAGACAGCGAACACTGAAGCTTTCTTT
CDR3: CASSQETANTEAFF
V: TRBV14
D: .
J: TRBJ1-1
size: .

DNA: TGCGCCAGCAGCTTGTATATCTCGGGGCTAGCGGGGCCCGGGACAGATACGCAGTATTTT
CDR3: CASSLYISGLAGPGTDTQYF
V: TRBV5-1
D: TRBD2
J: TRBJ2-3
size: .

DNA: TGCAGCGTTGTGGTGGCGGACAGGGTTGAGACCCAGTACTTC
CDR3: CSVVVADRVETQYF
V: TRBV29-1
D: TRBD1
J: TRBJ2-5
size: .

DNA: TGTGCCAGCAGAGAAGCAGGGGGGGCCGACACTGAAGCTTTCTTT
CDR3: CASREAGGADTEAFF
V: TRBV6-1
D: TRBD1
J: TRBJ1-1
size: .

DNA: TGTGCCAGCAGCGTAGGTGCGGCGGGGGGACTGTTTTTT
CDR3: CASSVGAAGGLFF
V: TRBV9
D: .
J: TRBJ1-4
size: few

DNA: TGTGCCAGCAGCCAGGCGGTGAACACCGGGGAGCTGTTTTTT
CDR3: CASSQAVNTGELFF
V: TRBV14
D: .
J: TRBJ2-2
size: .

DNA: TGTGCCAGCAGCCTAATCGGTCGGGGCCAAGAGACCCAGTACTTC
CDR3: CASSLIGRGQETQYF
V: TRBV7-3
D: .
J: TRBJ2-5
size: .

DNA: TGTGCCCGCCAGGGACAGACGAACTATGGCTACACCTTC
CDR3: CARQGQTNYGYTF
V: TRBV30
D: TRBD1
J: TRBJ1-2
size: .

DNA: TGTGCCAGCAGCTTCCCAGGAGGGCAGAACACTGAAGCTTTCTTT
CDR3: CASSFPGGQNTEAFF
V: TRBV5-4
D: .
J: TRBJ1-1
size: .

DNA: TGTGCCTGGAGTATGCAGGGGGCTTCCTACGAGCAGTACTTC
CDR3: CAWSMQGASYEQYF
V: TRBV30
D: TRBD1
J: TRBJ2-7
size: .

DNA: TGTGCCAGCAGCCCGGGACAGGGGAACACTGAAGCTTTCTTT
CDR3: CASSPGQGNTEAFF
V: TRBV7-2
D: TRBD1
J: TRBJ1-1
size: .

DNA: TGTGCCAGCAGCCAAGATCTTGTGTCACAGGGGGCATTTGAAGCTTTCTTT
CDR3: CASSQDLVSQGAFEAFF
V: TRBV4-2
D: TRBD1
J: TRBJ1-1
size: .

DNA: TGCGCCAGCAGCTTGGAAGCTATTAGCACAGATACGCAGTATTTT
CDR3: CASSLEAISTDTQYF
V: TRBV5-1
D: .
J: TRBJ2-3
size: .

DNA: TGTGCCAGTACCCCCGGAGTTGGCCTAAATCAGCCCCAGCATTTT
CDR3: CASTPGVGLNQPQHF
V: TRBV19
D: .
J: TRBJ1-5
size: .

DNA: TGTGCCAGCAGCAGCCCTGGGGGGAGACGGTCTTATAGCAATCAGCCCCAGCATTTT
CDR3: CASSSPGGRRSYSNQPQHF
V: TRBV21-1
D: .
J: TRBJ1-5
size: .

DNA: TGTGCCAGCAGCCCGTGGGGACTAGCGGGGGGAGAAGAGACCCAGTACTTC
CDR3: CASSPWGLAGGEETQYF
V: TRBV7-9
D: TRBD2
J: TRBJ2-5
size: .

DNA: TGTGCCAGCAGCTCCAGGTCGGACAGGGGAGGCTACACCTTC
CDR3: CASSSRSDRGGYTF
V: TRBV13
D: TRBD1
J: TRBJ1-2
size: .

DNA: TGTGCCAGTAGTTCATGGGCAAATAGCAATCAGCCCCAGCATTTT
CDR3: CASSSWANSNQPQHF
V: TRBV19
D: .
J: TRBJ1-5
size: .

DNA: TGTGCCAGCAGTATGAACAGGGTTGGAAACACCATATATTTT
CDR3: CASSMNRVGNTIYF
V: TRBV28
D: .
J: TRBJ1-3
size: .

DNA: TGTGCCAGCAGCTTCGAACCCGAAAACACAGGGGGTGACGGCTACACCTTC
CDR3: CASSFEPENTGGDGYTF
V: TRBV7-6
D: TRBD1
J: TRBJ1-2
size: few

DNA: TGTGCCAGCAGTGTATATGGGGGGGGTGAGCAGTTCTTC
CDR3: CASSVYGGGEQFF
V: TRBV6-5
D: TRBD2
J: TRBJ2-1
size: .

DNA: TGCGCCAGCAGAAGGCAGGGGGCGATGAGGACTGAAGCTTTCTTT
CDR3: CASRRQGAMRTEAFF
V: TRBV5-1
D: TRBD1
J: TRBJ1-1
size: .

DNA: TGTGCCAGCAGCTTTCTAGCGCCCGGAGGCGCAGATACGCAGTATTTT
CDR3: CASSFLAPGGADTQYF
V: TRBV11-2
D: .
J: TRBJ2-3
size: .

DNA: TGTGCCACCAGCAGAGATGTATCGCCCAGTCAGCCCCAGCATTTT
CDR3: CATSRDVSPSQPQHF
V: TRBV15
D: .
J: TRBJ1-5
size: .

DNA: TGTGCCAGCAGCTTGTCCGGGACAGGGGTCTCCTCTGGGGCCAACGTCCTGACTTTC
CDR3: CASSLSGTGVSSGANVLTF
V: TRBV7-3
D: TRBD1
J: TRBJ2-6
size: .

DNA: TGCGCCAGCAGCCAAGTTCTCCAGGGCTATAATTCACCCCTCCACTTT
CDR3: CASSQVLQGYNSPLHF
V: TRBV4-3
D: .
J: TRBJ1-6
size: .

DNA: TGTGCCAGCAGTTTGGACAGGGGGAGGCCCCAGCATTTT
CDR3: CASSLDRGRPQHF
V: TRBV28
D: TRBD1
J: TRBJ1-5
size: .

DNA: TGTGCCAGCAGTCCCTCCGCGACAGGGGGCTATGGCTACACCTTC
CDR3: CASSPSATGGYGYTF
V: TRBV27
D: TRBD1
J: TRBJ1-2
size: once

DNA: TGTGCCAGTAGTATGATGGGGGGAACCGGGGAGCTGTTTTTT
CDR3: CASSMMGGTGELFF
V: TRBV19
D: .
J: TRBJ2-2
size: .

DNA: TGCACCAGCAGCCAACTAAGGGGGCAGGGGGTAGCCAAAAACATTCAGTACTTC
CDR3: CTSSQLRGQGVAKNIQYF
V: TRBV1
D: .
J: TRBJ2-4
size: .

DNA: TGTGCCAGTCTTCACTCCGGGTCTAGCGGCGAGCAGTTCTTC
CDR3: CASLHSGSSGEQFF
V: TRBV19
D: TRBD2
J: TRBJ2-1
size: once

DNA: TGTGCCAGCAGCACCATGGACAGGGTGGCTGAAGCTTTCTTT
CDR3: CASSTMDRVAEAFF
V: TRBV7-8
D: TRBD1
J: TRBJ1-1
size: .

DNA: TGTGCCAGCAGTTACTCGGGCAGGGATCGTGGCTACACCTTC
CDR3: CASSYSGRDRGYTF
V: TRBV6-5
D: .
J: TRBJ1-2
size: once

DNA: TGTGCCAGCTCACCGCTATCTCAGTACTTC
CDR3: CASSPLSQYF
V: TRBV18
D: .
J: TRBJ2-4
size: .

DNA: TGTGCCAGCAGCTCACAGGGGGCTAGCACTGAAGCTTTCTTT
CDR3: CASSSQGASTEAFF
V: TRBV11-3
D: TRBD1
J: TRBJ1-1
size: .

DNA: TGCGCCAGCAGCTTGGCCGGACAGATCTACGAGCAGTACTTC
CDR3: CASSLAGQIYEQYF
V: TRBV5-1
D: .
J: TRBJ2-7
size: .

DNA: TGTGCCACCAGCCCGATTCGCAGGGGGCTGGACGAGCAGTACTTC
CDR3: CATSPIRRGLDEQYF
V: TRBV15
D: TRBD1
J: TRBJ2-7
size: .

DNA: TGTGCCAGCAGGGCTCAGGGGCAGGCCAAAGCTTTCTTT
CDR3: CASRAQGQAKAFF
V: TRBV6-5
D: .
J: TRBJ1-1
size: .

DNA: TGTGCCAGCAGCCGAATCGGGAGTCCGAACACCGGGGAGCTGTTTTTT
CDR3: CASSRIGSPNTGELFF
V: TRBV4-2
D: .
J: TRBJ2-2
size: .

DNA: TGTGCCAGCAGCGGAGACAGGGGCCGATACTCCTACAATGAGCAGTTCTTC
CDR3: CASSGDRGRYSYNEQFF
V: TRBV9
D: TRBD1
J: TRBJ2-1
size: .

DNA: TGTGCCAGCAGCGTAGCGGGGGGAATGAGCACAGATACGCAGTATTTT
CDR3: CASSVAGGMSTDTQYF
V: TRBV9
D: TRBD2
J: TRBJ2-3
size: .

DNA: TGTGCCAGCAGGTTAGGGAGCGAGCAGTACTTC
CDR3: CASRLGSEQYF
V: TRBV5-4
D: .
J: TRBJ2-7
size: .

DNA: TGTGCCAGCTCCGGACAGGGGGCGCATGGGGGCTCGGGTCAGCCCCAGCATTTT
CDR3: CASSGQGAHGGSGQPQHF
V: TRBV7-9
D: TRBD1
J: TRBJ1-5
size: .

DNA: TGTGCCAGCTCACGTGTCGGGGGAGAAAACATTCAGTACTTC
CDR3: CASSRVGGENIQYF
V: TRBV18
D: .
J: TRBJ2-4
size: few

DNA: TGTGCCAGCAGCTTATCTGGGGCCCTCGTTGGGGAAAAACTGTTTTTT
CDR3: CASSLSGALVGEKLFF
V: TRBV7-2
D: .
J: TRBJ1-4
size: once

DNA: TGTGCCAGCAGTGTCCAGGACAGGAACTATGGCTACACCTTC
CDR3: CASSVQDRNYGYTF
V: TRBV2
D: TRBD1
J: TRBJ1-2
size: .

DNA: TGTGCCGCGTACAGGGGAGACTATGGCTACACCTTC
CDR3: CAAYRGDYGYTF
V: TRBV10-3
D: TRBD1
J: TRBJ1-2
size: .

DNA: TGCGCCAGCAGCTTGCATGAGTGGAGGGTTAACTATGGCTACACCTTC
CDR3: CASSLHEWRVNYGYTF
V: TRBV5-1
D: .
J: TRBJ1-2
size: .

DNA: TGTGCCAGCCTTCCTTCGGGACACCACACAGATACGCAGTATTTT
CDR3: CASLPSGHHTDTQYF
V: TRBV18
D: .
J: TRBJ2-3
size: .

DNA: TGCAGCGTTGGGTTCACGGTGGAGACCCAGTACTTC
CDR3: CSVGFTVETQYF
V: TRBV29-1
D: .
J: TRBJ2-5
size: .

DNA: TGTGCCAGCAGCCAGACAGGGACTAGCGGGGGCCAAGAGACCCAGTACTTC
CDR3: CASSQTGTSGGQETQYF
V: TRBV7-2
D: TRBD2
J: TRBJ2-5
size: .

DNA: TGCAGCGTTGAAGAGGTAATTAACACAGGAATCTCGGACTATGGCTACACCTTC
CDR3: CSVEEVINTGISDYGYTF
V: TRBV29-1
D: .
J: TRBJ1-2
size: .

DNA: TGTGCCAGTAGTATCCCCATGACTAGCAACGGGGAGCTGTTTTTT
CDR3: CASSIPMTSNGELFF
V: TRBV19
D: TRBD2
J: TRBJ2-2
size: .

DNA: TGCGCCAGCAGTGAGGGGGCTAGCGGGGGGTTCACCGGGGAGCTGTTTTTT
CDR3: CASSEGASGGFTGELFF
V: TRBV10-2
D: TRBD2
J: TRBJ2-2
size: .

DNA: TGTGCCAGCAGCTATAACCCCGTGGCAGTCCGTAATGAAAAACTGTTTTTT
CDR3: CASSYNPVAVRNEKLFF
V: TRBV7-8
D: .
J: TRBJ1-4
size: .